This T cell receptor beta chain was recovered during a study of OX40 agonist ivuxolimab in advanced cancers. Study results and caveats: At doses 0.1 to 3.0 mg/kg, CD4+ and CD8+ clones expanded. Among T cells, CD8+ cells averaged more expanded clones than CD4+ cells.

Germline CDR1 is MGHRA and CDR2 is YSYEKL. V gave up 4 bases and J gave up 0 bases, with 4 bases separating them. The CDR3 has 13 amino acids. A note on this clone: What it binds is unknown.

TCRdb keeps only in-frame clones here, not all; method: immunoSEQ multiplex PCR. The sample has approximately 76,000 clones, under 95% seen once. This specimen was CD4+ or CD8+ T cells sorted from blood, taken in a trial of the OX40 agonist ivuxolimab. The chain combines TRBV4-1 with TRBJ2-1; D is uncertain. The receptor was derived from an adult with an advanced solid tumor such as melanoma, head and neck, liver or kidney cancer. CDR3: CASSLRSYNEQFF. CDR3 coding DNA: TGCGCCAGCAGCCTTCGCTCCTACAATGAGCAGTTCTTC.